These 10 T cell receptor beta chains were sequenced from one sample in a study of blood T cell repertoires in COVID-19 (dated by TCRdb to about 2020). Library prep was done by the immunoSEQ multiplex PCR assay. The table comes from immuneACCESS by way of TCRdb, which keeps in-frame sequences with V and J called. Part of the clones is missing from these tables; in studies checked, under half for an unresolved V gene and the rest for unknown reasons. Here the sample has tens of thousands of clones; approximately 81% occur a single time. In total, the top ten clones hold 28% of the sample. Sequenced material: peripheral blood. All receptors come from a woman older than 75 with active or convalescent COVID-19.

V and J are TRBV12-3 or TRBV12-4 and TRBJ2-3; weak D call: TRBD1 (6 bases). The CDR3 is 13 amino acids. Trimming cost V 6 bases and J 4 bases, with 11 bases left between them. Written as DNA, the CDR3 is TGTGCCAGCAGCCCAGGGACACCAGATACGCAGTATTTT. Translation: CASSPGTPDTQYF.

In this sample, this clone turned up a few times. This CDR3 is also generated by other DNA sequences in the sample. CDR3 coding DNA: TGTGCCAGCAGCGTAGCGGGGGGGCAAGAGACCCAGTACTTC. Translation: CASSVAGGQETQYF. The V call is TRBV9, the J call TRBJ2-5; 8 positions agree with TRBD2. V was pared by 0 bases and J by 2 bases, with 0 bases of the junction left unmatched. CDR1 and CDR2 (germline): SGDLS, YYNGEE. This CDR3 is built from 14 residues.

This chain links TRBV7-9 with TRBJ1-3; a weak D match, TRBD1 (6 bases). Trimming removed 2 bases at V and 8 bases at J, with 13 bases between. CDR3 length equals 14 residues. Germline lookup yields CDR1 SEHNR and CDR2 FQNEAQ (reference sequence). CDR3 residues: CASSLSRGLDTIYF. The CDR3 coding sequence is TGTGCCAGCAGCTTATCGCGGGGGCTAGACACCATATATTTT.

The chain uses TRBV6-6 and TRBJ2-6; D uncertain. This CDR3 is 18 amino acids long. Deletions cut 5 bases from V and 4 bases from J, with 21 bases between. The germline CDR1 and CDR2 sequences are MNHNY and SVGAGI (reference sequence). CDR3: CASSQTLIPSIGANVLTF. In nucleotides, the CDR3 is TGTGCCAGCAGTCAAACTCTGATACCTTCGATCGGGGCCAACGTCCTGACTTTC.

This sequence joins TRBV9 and TRBJ1-1; 7 bases are a match to TRBD1. Germline V gene lookup returns CDR1 SGDLS and CDR2 YYNGEE. There are 15 residues in the CDR3. V was pared by 0 bases and J by 4 bases, with 6 bases of the junction left unmatched. The CDR3 nucleotides read TGTGCCAGCAGCGTAGAGGACAGGACGGGCACTGAAGCTTTCTTT. It codes for CASSVEDRTGTEAFF.

In this sample, this clone turned up many times. The chain has TRBV4-3 and TRBJ1-1; TRBD1 matches at 8 bases. This CDR3 is built from 16 residues. J gave up 1 base and V 0 bases, and 4 bases lay outside the gene matches. Germline V gives CDR1 LGHNA, CDR2 YSLEER. This CDR3 reads CASSQDRGLWNTEAFF. The CDR3 region has the DNA TGCGCCAGCAGCCAAGACAGGGGGCTCTGGAACACTGAAGCTTTCTTT.

This clone came up once. V is TRBV7-9 and J is TRBJ1-2, with TRBD1 matching over 9 bases. J gave up 6 bases and V 2 bases, and 13 bases lay outside the gene matches. CDR3 length equals 17 residues. Germline CDR1 SEHNR, CDR2 FQNEAQ (reference sequence). Here the CDR3 reads CASSLYLRTGDRHGYTF. CDR3 DNA: TGTGCCAGCAGCTTATACCTCCGGACAGGGGATAGGCATGGCTACACCTTC. Looking up the rest from reference TRBV7-9 and TRBJ1-2 gives the full variable domain: DTGVSQNPRHKITKRGQNVTFRCDPISEHNRLYWYRQTLGQGPEFLTYFQNEAQLEKSRLLSDRFSAERPKGSFSTLEIQRTEQGDSAMYLCASSLYLRTGDRHGYTFGSGTRLTVV.

This chain connects TRBV7-9 to TRBJ2-3, with 9 bases identical to TRBD2. The CDR3 runs to 16 residues. The germline V gene has CDR1 SEHNR and CDR2 FQNEAQ (reference sequence). V lost 6 bases, J lost 6 bases, and 13 bases stayed unmatched. CDR3 sequence (DNA): TGTGCCAGCAGACTCCTCTCTAGCGGGGTAAGGGATACGCAGTATTTT. Its translation: CASRLLSSGVRDTQYF.

The chain combines TRBV7-7 with TRBJ1-4, with a weak D call TRBD1 (6 bases). CDR3 length: 19 amino acids. The V end was cut by 5 bases, the J end by 3 bases, with 25 bases between. Germline CDR1 SSHAT, CDR2 FNYEAQ (reference sequence). The CDR3: CASSPGGARSSASNEKLFF. Here the CDR3 DNA reads TGTGCCAGCAGCCCTGGGGGGGCGCGGTCTTCAGCTTCTAATGAAAAACTGTTTTTT.

The CDR3 DNA sequence: TGCGCCAGCAGCTTGGATTGGCTTATCACTGAAGCTTTCTTT. Protein: CASSLDWLITEAFF. The V and J genes are TRBV5-1 and TRBJ1-1, with D unclear. The CDR3 consists of 14 residues. Trimming took off 0 bases at V and 4 bases at J, with 10 bases between the two ends. CDR1 and CDR2 (germline): SGHRS, YFSETQ.